This is a list of T cell receptor beta chains from one sample in a study of CD8+CD57+ T cells in acquired aplastic anemia. One entry per CDR3 protein, called by TCRdb with MiXCR from the reads. There are some 170,000 distinct CDR3 sequences in the sample; around half occur only once, and over 0.95% lies in the top ten. The specimen was sorted CD4+, CD8+, or CD8+CD57+ T cells (not recorded which) from PBMCs. The receptors derive from a human donor with aplastic anemia. CDR3s include the opening cysteine and the closing phenylalanine or tryptophan. D genes are given only for firm matches. Clone size is given for some rows only: seen once, a few or many times, or a class if the clone is expanded.

. | TRBD1 | TRBJ1-2 | TRBV7-9 | CASSLLQGARYGYTF | TGTGCCAGCAGCCTGTTACAGGGGGCTCGCTATGGCTACACCTTC
many | . | TRBJ2-3 | TRBV7-8 | CASRPGPTSTDTQYF | TGTGCCAGCAGGCCGGGTCCTACTAGCACAGATACGCAGTATTTT
. | . | TRBJ1-5 | TRBV6-2/TRBV6-3 | CASSWDSRSNQPQHF | TGTGCCAGCAGCTGGGACTCTAGGAGCAATCAGCCCCAGCATTTT
many | TRBD2 | TRBJ2-6 | TRBV4-2 | CASSQVGIAGGANVLTF | TGTGCCAGCAGCCAAGTTGGGATAGCGGGTGGGGCCAACGTCCTGACTTTC
many | TRBD2 | TRBJ2-2 | TRBV19 | CASRSWRGARDTGELFF | TGTGCCAGCCGAAGCTGGCGGGGGGCTCGTGACACCGGGGAGCTGTTTTTT
many | . | TRBJ2-7 | TRBV10-3 | CAISEVASTGSYEQYF | TGTGCCATCAGTGAAGTAGCTAGTACAGGGTCCTACGAGCAGTACTTC
many | . | TRBJ2-7 | TRBV20-1 | CSARDLRAAYEQYF | TGCAGTGCTAGAGATCTAAGGGCAGCCTACGAGCAGTACTTC
. | TRBD2 | TRBJ2-7 | TRBV29-1 | CSVGSLAGVYEQYF | TGCAGCGTTGGGTCACTAGCGGGAGTTTACGAGCAGTACTTC
few | . | TRBJ2-7 | TRBV7-9 | CASSHGAGYEQYF | TGTGCCAGCAGCCACGGAGCAGGGTACGAGCAGTACTTC
many | . | TRBJ2-2 | TRBV6-1 | CASWADLNTGELFF | TGTGCCAGCTGGGCAGACCTTAACACCGGGGAGCTGTTTTTT
. | TRBD2 | TRBJ2-5 | TRBV29-1 | CSVEEAGGFTQYF | TGCAGCGTTGAGGAGGCGGGAGGCTTTACCCAGTACTTC
. | . | TRBJ1-5 | TRBV19 | CASNPTGYVNQPQHF | TGTGCCAGTAACCCTACAGGGTACGTCAATCAGCCCCAGCATTTT
. | TRBD2 | TRBJ2-7 | TRBV10-3 | CAISAIASGYEQYF | TGTGCCATCAGTGCAATTGCTAGCGGCTACGAGCAGTACTTC
. | . | TRBJ2-7 | TRBV7-3 | CASSPTPTDNYEQYF | TGTGCCAGCAGCCCCACACCGACAGATAACTACGAGCAGTACTTC
many | . | TRBJ2-7 | TRBV6-1 | CASSRTAAEQYF | TGTGCCAGCAGTAGGACAGCGGCCGAGCAGTACTTC
few | . | TRBJ1-5 | TRBV3-1 | CASSQGAGDDNQPQHF | TGTGCCAGCAGCCAAGGTGCCGGGGACGACAATCAGCCCCAGCATTTT
many | . | TRBJ1-5 | TRBV2 | CASTRGTVNQPQHF | TGTGCCAGCACTCGGGGTACTGTCAATCAGCCCCAGCATTTT
few | . | TRBJ2-1 | TRBV20-1 | CSVQAYNEQFF | TGCAGTGTTCAGGCCTACAATGAGCAGTTCTTC
few | TRBD2 | TRBJ2-7 | TRBV27 | CASGLPGLAGGSSYEQYF | TGTGCCAGCGGACTTCCGGGACTAGCGGGGGGGAGCTCCTACGAGCAGTACTTC
many | . | TRBJ1-2 | TRBV7-9 | CASSSGQRIYGYTF | TGTGCCAGCAGCTCTGGACAGAGGATCTATGGCTACACCTTC
many | . | TRBJ1-1 | TRBV14 | CASSQERLVQGTEAFF | TGTGCCAGCAGCCAAGAGCGCCTGGTTCAAGGCACTGAAGCTTTCTTT
many | . | TRBJ1-2 | TRBV7-9 | CASSLAQGHGYTF | TGTGCCAGCAGCTTAGCCCAGGGCCATGGCTACACCTTC
. | . | TRBJ1-2 | TRBV12-3/TRBV12-4 | CAGISERAKGRTFNYGYTF | TGTGCCGGCATCAGCGAACGGGCCAAGGGACGAACTTTTAACTATGGCTACACCTTC
few | . | TRBJ1-5 | TRBV15 | CATSRGTGPPQPQHF | TGTGCCACCAGCAGAGGCACGGGACCGCCTCAGCCCCAGCATTTT
. | . | TRBJ2-7 | TRBV7-7 | CASSLVLGSYEQYF | TGTGCTAGCAGCTTAGTCTTGGGATCCTACGAGCAGTACTTC
few | . | TRBJ1-6 | TRBV7-8 | CASSLVGTGSSPLHF | TGTGCCAGCAGCTTAGTGGGGACTGGGAGTTCGCCCCTCCACTTT
. | TRBD2 | TRBJ2-1 | TRBV5-1 | CASSHSGSGHNEQFF | TGCGCCAGCAGCCATAGCGGGAGTGGTCACAATGAGCAGTTCTTC
many | . | TRBJ2-2 | TRBV19 | CASSMFGTVNTGELFF | TGTGCCAGTAGTATGTTCGGAACGGTGAACACCGGGGAGCTGTTTTTT
. | . | TRBJ2-3 | TRBV10-3 | CAISESVVRWTDTQYF | TGTGCCATCAGTGAGTCCGTTGTACGCTGGACGGATACGCAGTATTTT
. | TRBD2 | TRBJ2-3 | TRBV15 | CATSRDPSGPSADTQYF | TGTGCCACCAGCAGAGACCCTAGCGGACCGTCTGCAGATACGCAGTATTTT
few | . | TRBJ1-5 | TRBV2 | CASSASRRSNQPQHF | TGTGCCAGCAGTGCCAGTCGACGTAGCAATCAGCCCCAGCATTTT
many | . | TRBJ1-6 | TRBV14 | CASSQDRAGAYNSPLHF | TGTGCCAGCAGCCAAGATAGGGCAGGGGCCTATAATTCACCCCTCCACTTT
once | TRBD1 | TRBJ1-6 | TRBV2 | CASSAEQGDPLHF | TGTGCCAGCAGTGCCGAGCAGGGGGATCCCCTCCACTTT
. | . | TRBJ2-5 | TRBV5-4 | CASSLNGAVGTQYF | TGTGCCAGCAGCTTGAATGGGGCGGTCGGGACCCAGTACTTC
many | . | TRBJ1-2 | TRBV6-1 | CASSAKTYNYGYTF | TGTGCCAGCAGTGCTAAGACCTACAACTATGGCTACACCTTC
many | TRBD2 | TRBJ2-5 | TRBV20-1 | CSALTSGGPKETQYF | TGCAGTGCCCTGACTAGCGGGGGACCGAAAGAGACCCAGTACTTC
. | TRBD1 | TRBJ1-4 | TRBV20-1 | CSAGGQGREKLFF | TGCAGTGCTGGGGGACAGGGTAGAGAAAAACTGTTTTTT